The 27 T cell receptor beta chains below come from one sample, sequenced in a study of OX40 agonist ivuxolimab in advanced cancers. TCRdb's copy holds only in-frame clones and misses some; the assay was immunoSEQ multiplex PCR. The repertoire has around 74,000 clones, about 84% of them found once; the top ten carry 0.45% to 0.6%. This material consisted of CD4+ or CD8+ T cells sorted from blood, taken in a trial of the OX40 agonist ivuxolimab. The receptors come from an adult with an advanced solid tumor such as melanoma, head and neck, liver or kidney cancer.

This chain uses TRBV2 with TRBJ2-7; 8 nucleotides match TRBD1. J was trimmed by 6 bases and V by 5 bases; bases with no gene match: 3. Germline CDR1 SNHLY, CDR2 FYNNEI. CDR3 length equals 12 residues. CDR3 sequence reads: CASSLTGGEQYF. The DNA of the CDR3 is TGTGCCAGCAGTTTAACAGGGGGCGAGCAGTACTTC.

The chain links TRBV5-1 to TRBJ1-2; perhaps TRBD1 as D (6 bases). Germline V lookup: CDR1 SGHRS, CDR2 YFSETQ. The CDR3 extends over 15 amino acids. Trimming cost V 0 bases and J 8 bases, with 17 bases left between them. The CDR3 sequence: CASSLGTSGTMGYTF. CDR3 coding DNA: TGCGCCAGCAGCTTGGGCACTTCCGGGACAATGGGCTACACCTTC.

This clone was seen just once. The V and J genes are TRBV11-3 and TRBJ2-1; possible D gene TRBD1, 6 bases. With 4 bases removed from V and 2 bases from J, the gap between germline ends came to 9 bases. In germline, CDR1 is SGHNT, CDR2 YENEEA. The length of the CDR3 is 14 residues. CDR3 sequence (DNA): TGTGCCAGCAGCTCCAGGGGCCCCTACAATGAGCAGTTCTTC. It translates to CASSSRGPYNEQFF.

V gene TRBV2 combines with J gene TRBJ1-4; D uncertain. From germline, CDR1 is SNHLY and CDR2 FYNNEI. The V end lost 5 bases, the J end lost 0 bases, and 13 bases lay between the germline ends. The CDR3 totals 16 residues. The CDR3, as DNA: TGTGCCAGCAGTCCTAGAGCCAGCGCAACTAATGAAAAACTGTTTTTT. It encodes CASSPRASATNEKLFF.

The chain links TRBV5-1 to TRBJ2-3, with D unclear. V was shortened by 4 bases and J by 1 base, with 10 bases between the two germline ends. The germline gives CDR1 SGHRS, CDR2 YFSETQ. This CDR3 is 14 amino acids long. CDR3 protein: CASSLLGGTDTQYF. The CDR3 DNA follows: TGCGCCAGCAGCCTCCTTGGGGGCACAGATACGCAGTATTTT.

V and J are TRBV5-6 and TRBJ1-1; unclear D gene. Trimming stripped 1 base from V and 1 base from J, with 11 bases between. Germline V CDR1 and CDR2: SGHDT, YYEEEE. The CDR3 covers 15 residues. CDR3 sequence reads: CASSLNRAPNTEAFF. CDR3 DNA: TGTGCCAGCAGCTTGAATCGGGCCCCGAACACTGAAGCTTTCTTT.

The chain employs TRBV9 and TRBJ2-1, with TRBD2 as a possible D gene (6 bases). The CDR3 contains 14 residues. CDR1 and CDR2 (germline): SGDLS, YYNGEE. Trimming pared 3 bases from V and 5 bases from J, leaving 12 bases between. The CDR3 reads CASSDPGRHNEQFF. CDR3 bases: TGTGCCAGCAGCGACCCCGGGAGACACAATGAGCAGTTCTTC. The complete variable domain, with remaining parts taken from reference TRBV9 and TRBJ2-1, reads DSGVTQTPKHLITATGQRVTLRCSPRSGDLSVYWYQQSLDQGLQFLIQYYNGEERAKGNILERFSAQQFPDLHSELNLSSLELGDSALYFCASSDPGRHNEQFFGPGTRLTVL.

The chain links TRBV15 to TRBJ1-6, with a weak D call TRBD1 (6 bases). The CDR3 contains 15 residues. Germline CDR1 and CDR2: LNHNV and YYDKDF (reference sequence). The V end was cut by 0 bases, the J end by 5 bases, with 8 bases between. CDR3 nucleotide sequence: TGTGCCACCAGCAGAGAAGGGACAAATAATTCACCCCTCCACTTT. This codes for CATSREGTNNSPLHF.

This clone was counted once. The chain carries TRBV5-4 and TRBJ2-3, with 7 nucleotides matching TRBD2. The CDR3 has 15 amino acids. CDR1 is SGHNT, CDR2 YYREEE, per germline (reference sequence). With V trimmed by 1 base and J by 1 base, 3 bases remained unmatched. CDR3 residues: CASSLFLAGTDTQYF. The DNA of the CDR3 is TGTGCCAGCAGCTTGTTTCTAGCGGGCACAGATACGCAGTATTTT.

The chain is built from TRBV7-3 and TRBJ1-2; D gene unclear. The V gene lost 5 bases and the J gene lost 4 bases, with 14 bases spanning the gap. This CDR3 contains 14 residues. Germline assignment: CDR1 SGHTA and CDR2 FQGTGA. The CDR3: CASSVNSLSYGYTF. DNA of the CDR3: TGTGCCAGCAGCGTAAACAGCCTCTCCTATGGCTACACCTTC.

The chain joins TRBV28 to TRBJ2-3; D is perhaps TRBD1 (5 bases). Trimming left V 8 bases short and J 0 bases short, with 9 bases between. Germline-derived CDR1 and CDR2 are MDHEN and SYDVKM. The CDR3 spans 13 residues. CDR3 region: CASRQSSTDTQYF. In DNA form, the CDR3 reads TGTGCCAGCCGACAGTCTAGCACAGATACGCAGTATTTT.

For this clone: Mismatch with germline at one junction end may stem from a read error. Other DNA variants within this sample encode the same CDR3. The V gene is TRBV7-9, the J gene TRBJ2-2; 11 positions agree with TRBD2. Germline V gene lookup returns CDR1 SEHNR and CDR2 FQNEAQ (reference sequence). The length of the CDR3 is 14 residues. The CDR3 protein is CASSLAGGPGELFF. For the CDR3, the DNA is TGTGCCAGCAGCCTAGCGGGAGGTCCCGGGGAGCTGTTTTTT.

This rearrangement joins TRBV4-3 to TRBJ2-3; possible D gene TRBD2, 5 bases. Looked up from germline, CDR1 is LGHNA and CDR2 is YSLEER. V lost 2 bases and J 2 bases, leaving 11 bases between the germline ends. CDR3 length: 15 residues. The CDR3 sequence: CASSQFAGYTDTQYF. DNA of the CDR3: TGCGCCAGCAGCCAATTCGCGGGCTACACAGATACGCAGTATTTT.

The CDR3 DNA reads TGCGCCAGCAGCCAAGTTCCCCTTCTCCGGGGGAGCAATCAGCCCCAGCATTTT. As protein: CASSQVPLLRGSNQPQHF. The rearrangement links TRBV4-1 to TRBJ1-5; D may be TRBD1 (5 bases). This CDR3 is built from 18 residues. CDR1 MGHRA and CDR2 YSYEKL come from the germline V gene. V dropped 1 base and J dropped 1 base, with 17 bases sitting between them.

This chain joins TRBV5-4 and TRBJ1-2; D not resolved. CDR3 length equals 16 residues. Deletions cut 4 bases from V and 4 bases from J, with 20 bases between. Germline CDR1 is SGHNT and CDR2 is YYREEE (reference sequence). CDR3 coding DNA: TGTGCCAGCAGCCCCTCGACGCCCGCAGGAGGCTATGGCTACACCTTC. Its translation: CASSPSTPAGGYGYTF.

This clone appeared a single time. This CDR3 reads CASTAGTSIGEQYF. The CDR3 nucleotides read TGTGCCAGTACCGCCGGGACTAGCATCGGCGAGCAGTACTTC. This rearrangement joins TRBV19 to TRBJ2-7; 9 bases agree with TRBD2. The germline V gene has CDR1 LNHDA and CDR2 SQIVND (reference sequence). With V trimmed by 7 bases and J by 6 bases, 10 bases remained unmatched. This CDR3 is built from 14 residues. Full variable domain (missing parts from reference TRBV19 and TRBJ2-7): DGGITQSPKYLFRKEGQNVTLSCEQNLNHDAMYWYRQDPGQGLRLIYYSQIVNDFQKGDIAEGYSVSREKKESFPLTVTSAQKNPTAFYLCASTAGTSIGEQYFGPGTRLTVT.

The V call is TRBV7-2, the J call TRBJ1-1; D uncertain. V was clipped by 5 bases and J by 8 bases, with 12 bases between them. The CDR3 is 12 residues long. The germline V gene encodes CDR1 SGHTA and CDR2 FQGNSA. The CDR3 DNA is TGTGCCAGCAGCACGGACGGGAGGGAAGCTTTCTTT. Protein product: CASSTDGREAFF.

This clone appeared a single time. The chain combines TRBV4-3 with TRBJ2-7; possibly TRBD1 for D (6 bases). V shed 0 bases and J shed 0 bases, with 15 bases lying between them. Germline V lookup: CDR1 LGHNA, CDR2 YSLEER. There are 17 residues in the CDR3. The CDR3 loop reads CASSQEVPDRSSYEQYF. CDR3 DNA: TGCGCCAGCAGCCAAGAGGTCCCGGACAGAAGCTCCTACGAGCAGTACTTC.

The CDR3 nucleotides read TGTGCCAGCAGCTCGTCCGGAGAGGGAGGTTCACCCCTCCACTTT. Its protein product is CASSSSGEGGSPLHF. The chain has TRBV7-9 and TRBJ1-6; the D is unclear. The CDR3 is made up of 15 amino acids. Germline lookup yields CDR1 SEHNR and CDR2 FQNEAQ (reference sequence). The V and J ends lost 4 bases and 9 bases respectively, with 16 bases between them.

The genes are TRBV28 and TRBJ1-3; D is undetermined. Trimming removed 6 bases from V and 0 bases from J, with 12 bases in between. Germline CDR1 MDHEN, CDR2 SYDVKM. The CDR3 is 15 residues long. The CDR3 here is CASRGADSSGNTIYF. CDR3 sequence (DNA): TGTGCCAGCAGGGGTGCGGACTCCTCTGGAAACACCATATATTTT.

The rearrangement joins TRBV4-3 to TRBJ2-7; the D gene is possibly TRBD2 (7 bases). Germline V CDR1 and CDR2: LGHNA, YSLEER. Trimming left V 1 base short and J 0 bases short, with 16 bases between. The CDR3 sequence is 17 residues long. The CDR3 loop reads CASSQGEGGGTSYEQYF. The DNA for the CDR3 is TGCGCCAGCAGCCAAGGGGAAGGGGGGGGGACCTCCTACGAGCAGTACTTC.

This clone was detected a few times. This sequence joins TRBV7-2 and TRBJ2-7; TRBD2 matches 10 bases. The germline CDR1 and CDR2 sequences are SGHTA and FQGNSA. The CDR3 contains 14 residues. Losses at the gene ends were 5 bases for V and 5 bases for J; bases not matched to a gene: 6. CDR3 DNA sequence: TGTGCCAGCAGCCCGTTGCTAGCGGGAGACGAGCAGTACTTC. This codes for CASSPLLAGDEQYF.

The V gene is TRBV30, the J gene TRBJ1-5; 7 bases line up with TRBD1. From germline, CDR1 is GTSNPN and CDR2 SVGIG (reference sequence). V gave up 2 bases and J gave up 4 bases; unmatched junction bases: 5. The CDR3 is 14 amino acids. The CDR3 region has the DNA TGTGCCTGGAGTCAGGGGGACCCAAATCAGCCCCAGCATTTT. Protein sequence: CAWSQGDPNQPQHF.

The chain is built from TRBV9 and TRBJ2-4; 7 bases are a match to TRBD1. This CDR3 contains 16 residues. V lost 0 bases, J lost 2 bases, and 5 bases stayed unmatched. Germline CDR1 and CDR2: SGDLS and YYNGEE. CDR3 nucleotide sequence: TGTGCCAGCAGCGTAGCTACACAGGGGACCAAAAACATTCAGTACTTC. Encoded protein: CASSVATQGTKNIQYF.

This clone was seen only once. V and J are TRBV2 and TRBJ1-1, with D perhaps matching TRBD1 (5 bases). This CDR3 spans 15 amino acids. Germline lookup yields CDR1 SNHLY and CDR2 FYNNEI. The germline V and J ends were trimmed by 6 bases and 3 bases, with 17 bases remaining between them. The CDR3 reads CASRRDLRSYTEAFF. CDR3 nucleotides: TGTGCCAGCAGACGGGACCTCAGGTCGTACACTGAAGCTTTCTTT.

The chain joins TRBV19 to TRBJ2-2, with D possibly matching TRBD1 (6 bases). The V and J ends lost 2 bases and 4 bases respectively, with 11 bases between them. This CDR3 has 15 amino acids. Per the germline V gene, CDR1 is LNHDA and CDR2 is SQIVND (reference sequence). Here the CDR3 reads CASSIRDTSTGELFF. As DNA, the CDR3 is TGTGCCAGTAGTATACGGGACACAAGCACCGGGGAGCTGTTTTTT. The whole variable domain, filled in from reference TRBV19 and TRBJ2-2, reads DGGITQSPKYLFRKEGQNVTLSCEQNLNHDAMYWYRQDPGQGLRLIYYSQIVNDFQKGDIAEGYSVSREKKESFPLTVTSAQKNPTAFYLCASSIRDTSTGELFFGEGSRLTVL.

This chain uses TRBV2 with TRBJ2-5; D not certain. Germline V lookup: CDR1 SNHLY, CDR2 FYNNEI. The CDR3 has 13 amino acids. Deletions cut 4 bases from V and 4 bases from J, with 10 bases between. The CDR3 sequence is CASSGSARETQYF. Written as DNA, the CDR3 is TGTGCCAGCAGTGGGTCAGCAAGAGAGACCCAGTACTTC.